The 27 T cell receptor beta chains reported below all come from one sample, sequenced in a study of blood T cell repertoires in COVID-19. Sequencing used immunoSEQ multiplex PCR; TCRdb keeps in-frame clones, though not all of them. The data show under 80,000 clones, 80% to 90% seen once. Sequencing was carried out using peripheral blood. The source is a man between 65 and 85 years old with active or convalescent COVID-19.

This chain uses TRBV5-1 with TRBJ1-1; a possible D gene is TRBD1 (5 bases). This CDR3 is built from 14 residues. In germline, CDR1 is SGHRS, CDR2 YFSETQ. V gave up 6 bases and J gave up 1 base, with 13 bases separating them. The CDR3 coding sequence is TGCGCCAGCACCCGAAACCAGGGGAACACTGAAGCTTTCTTT. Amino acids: CASTRNQGNTEAFF.

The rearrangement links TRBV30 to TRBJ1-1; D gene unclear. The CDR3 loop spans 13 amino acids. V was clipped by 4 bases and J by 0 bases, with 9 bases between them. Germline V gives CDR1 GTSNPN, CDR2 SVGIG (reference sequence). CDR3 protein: CAWKRRVNTEAFF. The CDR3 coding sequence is TGTGCCTGGAAACGGAGAGTGAACACTGAAGCTTTCTTT.

CDR3 sequence: CASSSESGQRNTEAFF. CDR3 sequence (DNA): TGTGCCAGCAGCTCTGAGTCCGGACAGAGGAACACTGAAGCTTTCTTT. The chain links TRBV7-9 to TRBJ1-1; possible D gene TRBD1, 6 bases. V gave up 4 bases and J gave up 1 base, with 16 bases separating them. CDR1 is SEHNR, CDR2 FQNEAQ, per germline (reference sequence). The CDR3 consists of 16 residues.

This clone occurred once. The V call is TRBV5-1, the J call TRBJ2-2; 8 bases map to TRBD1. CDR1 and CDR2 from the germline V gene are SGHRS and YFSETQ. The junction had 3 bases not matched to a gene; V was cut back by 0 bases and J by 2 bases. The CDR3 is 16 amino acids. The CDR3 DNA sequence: TGCGCCAGCAGCTTGGGGGACAGGTTTAACACCGGGGAGCTGTTTTTT. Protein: CASSLGDRFNTGELFF.

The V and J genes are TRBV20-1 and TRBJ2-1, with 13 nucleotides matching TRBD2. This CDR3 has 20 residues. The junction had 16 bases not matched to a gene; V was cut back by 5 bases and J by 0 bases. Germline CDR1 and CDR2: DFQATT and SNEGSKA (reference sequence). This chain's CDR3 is CSACGATGTSGKSSYNEQFF. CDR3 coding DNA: TGCAGTGCTTGTGGGGCCACCGGGACTAGCGGGAAGAGCTCCTACAATGAGCAGTTCTTC.

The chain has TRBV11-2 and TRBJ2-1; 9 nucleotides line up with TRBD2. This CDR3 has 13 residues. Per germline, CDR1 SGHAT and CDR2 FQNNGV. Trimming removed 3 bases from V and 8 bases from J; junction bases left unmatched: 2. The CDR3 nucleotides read TGTGCCAGCAGCTTTGCGGGAGGGTATGAGCAGTTCTTC. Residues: CASSFAGGYEQFF. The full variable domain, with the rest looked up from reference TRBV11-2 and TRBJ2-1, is EAGVAQSPRYKIIEKRQSVAFWCNPISGHATLYWYQQILGQGPKLLIQFQNNGVVDDSQLPKDRFSAERLKGVDSTLKIQPAKLEDSAVYLCASSFAGGYEQFFGPGTRLTVL.

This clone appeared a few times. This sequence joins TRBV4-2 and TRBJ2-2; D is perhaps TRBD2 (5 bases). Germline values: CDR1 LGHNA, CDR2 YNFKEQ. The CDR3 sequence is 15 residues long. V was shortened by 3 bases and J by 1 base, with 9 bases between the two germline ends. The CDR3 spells CASSQEAVNTGELFF. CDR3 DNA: TGTGCCAGCAGCCAGGAGGCGGTGAACACCGGGGAGCTGTTTTTT.

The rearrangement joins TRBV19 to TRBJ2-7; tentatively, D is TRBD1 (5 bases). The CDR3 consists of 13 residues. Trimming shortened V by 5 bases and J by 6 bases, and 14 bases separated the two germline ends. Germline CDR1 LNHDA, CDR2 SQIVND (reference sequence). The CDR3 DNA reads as TGTGCCAGTAGTCCCCAGGGTAAGGGCGAGCAGTACTTC. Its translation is CASSPQGKGEQYF.

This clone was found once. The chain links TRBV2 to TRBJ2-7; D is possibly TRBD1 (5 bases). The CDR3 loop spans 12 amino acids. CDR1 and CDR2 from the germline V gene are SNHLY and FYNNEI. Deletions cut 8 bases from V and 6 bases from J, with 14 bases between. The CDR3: CASLAGPSEQYF. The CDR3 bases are TGTGCCAGCTTGGCAGGGCCTAGCGAGCAGTACTTC.

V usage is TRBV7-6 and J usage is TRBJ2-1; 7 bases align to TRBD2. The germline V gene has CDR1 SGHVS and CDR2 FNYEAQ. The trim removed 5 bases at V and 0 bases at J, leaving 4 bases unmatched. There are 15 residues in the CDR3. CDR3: CASSDGTTSYNEQFF. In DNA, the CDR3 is TGTGCCAGCAGCGACGGGACTACCTCCTACAATGAGCAGTTCTTC.

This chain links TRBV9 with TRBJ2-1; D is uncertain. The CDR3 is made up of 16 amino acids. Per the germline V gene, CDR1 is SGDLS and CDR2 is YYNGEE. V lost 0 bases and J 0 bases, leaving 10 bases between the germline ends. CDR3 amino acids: CASSVGADSSYNEQFF. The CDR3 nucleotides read TGTGCCAGCAGCGTAGGCGCGGATAGCTCCTACAATGAGCAGTTCTTC.

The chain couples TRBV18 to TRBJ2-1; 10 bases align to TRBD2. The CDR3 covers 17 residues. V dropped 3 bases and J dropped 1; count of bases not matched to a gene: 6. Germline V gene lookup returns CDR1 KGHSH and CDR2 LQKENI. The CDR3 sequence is CASSPTASGRSYNEQFF. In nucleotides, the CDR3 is TGTGCCAGCTCACCTACGGCTAGCGGGAGATCCTACAATGAGCAGTTCTTC.

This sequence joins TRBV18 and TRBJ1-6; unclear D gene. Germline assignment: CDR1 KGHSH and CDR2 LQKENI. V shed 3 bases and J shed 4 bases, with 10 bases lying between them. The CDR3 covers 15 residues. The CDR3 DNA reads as TGTGCCAGCTCACCGGCCCTCTTATATAATTCACCCCTCCACTTT. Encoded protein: CASSPALLYNSPLHF.

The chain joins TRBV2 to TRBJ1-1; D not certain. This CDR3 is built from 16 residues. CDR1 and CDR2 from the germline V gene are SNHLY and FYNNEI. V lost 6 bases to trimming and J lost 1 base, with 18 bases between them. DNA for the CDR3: TGTGCCAGCAGGAATAGGGTGGCTGCGGGGAACACTGAAGCTTTCTTT. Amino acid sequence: CASRNRVAAGNTEAFF.

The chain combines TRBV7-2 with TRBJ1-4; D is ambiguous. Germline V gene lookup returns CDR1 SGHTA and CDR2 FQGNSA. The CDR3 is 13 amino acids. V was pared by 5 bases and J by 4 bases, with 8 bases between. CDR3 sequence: CASSSPNNEKLFF. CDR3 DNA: TGTGCCAGCAGCAGCCCCAATAATGAAAAACTGTTTTTT.

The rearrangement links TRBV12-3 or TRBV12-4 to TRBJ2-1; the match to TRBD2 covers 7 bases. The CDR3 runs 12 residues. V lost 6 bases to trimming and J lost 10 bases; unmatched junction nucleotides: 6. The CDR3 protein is CASSRSGMEQFF. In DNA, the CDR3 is TGTGCCAGCAGCCGCAGCGGGATGGAGCAGTTCTTC.

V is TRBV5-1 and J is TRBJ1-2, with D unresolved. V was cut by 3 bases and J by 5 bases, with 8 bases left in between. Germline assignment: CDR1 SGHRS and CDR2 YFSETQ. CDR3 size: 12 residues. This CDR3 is CASSSGGYGYTF. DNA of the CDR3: TGCGCCAGCAGCTCAGGAGGGTATGGCTACACCTTC. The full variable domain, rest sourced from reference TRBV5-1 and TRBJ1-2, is KAGVTQTPRYLIKTRGQQVTLSCSPISGHRSVSWYQQTPGQGLQFLFEYFSETQRNKGNFPGRFSGRQFSNSRSEMNVSTLELGDSALYLCASSSGGYGYTFGSGTRLTVV.

In nucleotides, the CDR3 is TGCGCCAGCAGCCAGAGGGAGGACGAAAAACTGTTTTTT. It specifies CASSQREDEKLFF. This chain connects TRBV5-1 to TRBJ1-4, with D uncertain. The CDR3 runs to 13 residues. CDR1 and CDR2 (germline): SGHRS, YFSETQ. V was pared by 4 bases and J by 8 bases, with 12 bases between. The full variable domain, completed using reference TRBV5-1 and TRBJ1-4, is KAGVTQTPRYLIKTRGQQVTLSCSPISGHRSVSWYQQTPGQGLQFLFEYFSETQRNKGNFPGRFSGRQFSNSRSEMNVSTLELGDSALYLCASSQREDEKLFFGSGTQLSVL.

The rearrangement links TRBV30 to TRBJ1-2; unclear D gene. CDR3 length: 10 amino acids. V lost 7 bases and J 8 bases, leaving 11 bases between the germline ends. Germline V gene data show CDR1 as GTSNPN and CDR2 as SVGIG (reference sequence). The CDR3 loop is CAFRPEGYTF. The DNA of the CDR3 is TGTGCCTTTCGTCCCGAGGGCTACACCTTC.

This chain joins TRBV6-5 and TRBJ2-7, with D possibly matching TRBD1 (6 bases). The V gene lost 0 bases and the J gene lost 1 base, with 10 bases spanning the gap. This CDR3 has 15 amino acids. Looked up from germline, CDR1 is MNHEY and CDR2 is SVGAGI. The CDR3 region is CASSYSITGSYEQYF. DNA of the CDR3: TGTGCCAGCAGTTACTCGATCACAGGGTCCTACGAGCAGTACTTC.

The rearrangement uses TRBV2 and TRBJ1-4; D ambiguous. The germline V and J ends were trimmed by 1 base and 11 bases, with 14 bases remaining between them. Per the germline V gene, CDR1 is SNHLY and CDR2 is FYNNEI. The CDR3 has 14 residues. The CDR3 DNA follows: TGTGCCAGCAGTGAAGTAAATGACCCGAGGAAACTGTTTTTT. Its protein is CASSEVNDPRKLFF.

CDR3 coding DNA: TGTGCCAGCAGCCAAGAAACAGGTGCCCTCTGGGGAAACACCATATATTTT. Translated, it gives CASSQETGALWGNTIYF. The gene calls are TRBV4-2 and TRBJ1-3; a possible D gene is TRBD1 (5 bases). This CDR3 comprises 17 residues. The germline V and J ends were trimmed by 0 bases and 4 bases, with 16 bases remaining between them. Germline CDR1 LGHNA, CDR2 YNFKEQ.

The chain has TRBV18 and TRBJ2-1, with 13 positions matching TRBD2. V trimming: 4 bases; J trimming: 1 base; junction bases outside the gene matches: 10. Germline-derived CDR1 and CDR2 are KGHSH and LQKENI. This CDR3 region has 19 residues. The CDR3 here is CASSRKALAGGPSYNEQFF. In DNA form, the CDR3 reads TGTGCCAGCTCACGAAAGGCACTAGCGGGAGGGCCATCCTACAATGAGCAGTTCTTC.

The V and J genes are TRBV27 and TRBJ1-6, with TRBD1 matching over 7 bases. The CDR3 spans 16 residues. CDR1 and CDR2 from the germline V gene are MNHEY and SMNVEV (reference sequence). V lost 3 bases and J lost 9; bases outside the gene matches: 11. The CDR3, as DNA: TGTGCCAGCAGTTTGGACCGGACAGGAGCGCGTTCACCCCTCCACTTT. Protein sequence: CASSLDRTGARSPLHF.

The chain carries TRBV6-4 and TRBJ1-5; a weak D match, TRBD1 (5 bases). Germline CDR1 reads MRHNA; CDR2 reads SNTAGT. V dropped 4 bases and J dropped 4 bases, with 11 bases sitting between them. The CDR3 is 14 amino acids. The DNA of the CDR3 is TGTGCCAGCAGTGCGCTCGGGGGGAATCAGCCCCAGCATTTT. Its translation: CASSALGGNQPQHF.

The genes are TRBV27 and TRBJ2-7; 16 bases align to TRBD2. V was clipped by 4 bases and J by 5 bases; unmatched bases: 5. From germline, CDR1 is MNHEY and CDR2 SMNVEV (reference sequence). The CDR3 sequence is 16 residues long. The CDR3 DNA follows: TGTGCCAGCAGTTCGGGACTAGCGGGAGGGAACCACGAGCAGTACTTC. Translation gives CASSSGLAGGNHEQYF.

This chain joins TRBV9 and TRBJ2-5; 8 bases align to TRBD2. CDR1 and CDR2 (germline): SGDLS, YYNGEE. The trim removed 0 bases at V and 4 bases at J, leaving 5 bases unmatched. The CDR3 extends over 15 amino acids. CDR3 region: CASSVGGGFIETQYF. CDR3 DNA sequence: TGTGCCAGCAGCGTAGGCGGGGGGTTTATAGAGACCCAGTACTTC.